The 7 T cell receptor beta chains below were found in one sample sequenced in a study of blood T cell repertoires in COVID-19. Sequencing was performed with immunoSEQ multiplex PCR; in TCRdb, only in-frame clones are kept and a portion is missing. The sample has about 210,000 clones; around 80% are singletons. The sequenced material came from peripheral blood. Receptors originate from a woman aged 35 to 49 with acute or convalescent COVID-19.

V and J are TRBV3-1 (or the pseudogene TRBV3-2) and TRBJ2-7, with D perhaps TRBD1 (5 bases). This CDR3 region has 14 residues. With 0 bases removed from V and 1 base from J, the gap between germline ends came to 7 bases. Germline CDR1 is LGHDT and CDR2 is YNNKEL (reference sequence). CDR3 sequence reads: CASSQDQGSYEQYF. The DNA of the CDR3 is TGTGCCAGCAGCCAAGACCAGGGTTCCTACGAGCAGTACTTC.

The chain joins TRBV7-3 to TRBJ2-1, with 7 bases matching TRBD1. Per germline, CDR1 SGHTA and CDR2 FQGTGA. Trimming at V came to 3 bases and at J to 8 bases, leaving 7 bases not matched to a gene. The CDR3 has 14 amino acids. The CDR3 sequence is CASSLGDRMDEQFF. DNA of the CDR3: TGTGCCAGCAGCTTGGGGGACAGAATGGATGAGCAGTTCTTC.

The CDR3 protein is CASSLPRNEQFF. In DNA, the CDR3 is TGTGCCAGCAGCTTACCTCGCAATGAGCAGTTCTTC. The V and J genes are TRBV7-9 and TRBJ2-1; no clear D gene. Trimming left V 2 bases short and J 6 bases short, with 5 bases between. Germline values: CDR1 SEHNR, CDR2 FQNEAQ (reference sequence). The CDR3 loop spans 12 amino acids.

The chain employs TRBV30 and TRBJ1-5; 8 bases match TRBD1. The CDR3 is made up of 17 amino acids. J gave up 0 bases and V 2 bases, and 9 bases lay outside the gene matches. CDR1 is GTSNPN, CDR2 SVGIG, per germline (reference sequence). The CDR3: CAWSLDRVGDSNQPQHF. CDR3 sequence (DNA): TGTGCCTGGAGTCTGGACAGGGTAGGGGATAGCAATCAGCCCCAGCATTTT.

This clone showed up just a few times. V usage is TRBV5-8 and J usage is TRBJ2-3, with TRBD1 identical over 7 bases. The CDR3 spans 10 residues. The J segment lost 14 bases and the V segment lost 4 bases, leaving 4 bases of the junction unmatched. Germline V gene data show CDR1 as SGHTS and CDR2 as YDEGEE. The CDR3 nucleotides are TGTGCCAGCAGCAACGACAGGGCGTATTTT. Translating it yields CASSNDRAYF.

The V and J genes are TRBV7-8 and TRBJ2-7; 9 bases align to TRBD1. The CDR3 has 16 residues. Germline CDR1 SGHVS, CDR2 FQNEAQ. V was pared by 2 bases and J by 6 bases, with 11 bases of the junction left unmatched. CDR3 protein: CASSLTSGTGSVEQYF. The CDR3 nucleotides are TGTGCCAGCAGCTTAACCTCCGGGACAGGGTCGGTCGAGCAGTACTTC. The entire variable domain, with the rest obtained from reference TRBV7-8 and TRBJ2-7, is as follows: GAGVSQSPRYKVAKRGQDVALRCDPISGHVSLFWYQQALGQGPEFLTYFQNEAQLDKSGLPSDRFFAERPEGSVSTLKIQRTQQEDSAVYLCASSLTSGTGSVEQYFGPGTRLTVT.

V and J are TRBV29-1 and TRBJ1-1, with 11 bases that match TRBD1. CDR3 length: 13 residues. Germline V gene sequence: CDR1 SQVTM, CDR2 ANQGSEA. J was trimmed by 5 bases and V by 6 bases; bases with no gene match: 5. This CDR3 reads CSVRDRGLTEAFF. The CDR3 DNA reads TGCAGCGTACGGGACAGGGGGTTGACTGAAGCTTTCTTT.